This entry lists 8 T cell receptor beta chains sequenced from one sample in a study of T cell responses to AZD1222 COVID-19 vaccine. Some clones are missing from TCRdb's copy, which holds only in-frame ones; the method was immunoSEQ multiplex PCR. Of some 62,000 clones listed, about 74% were seen once; the top ten hold over 12%. The material was peripheral blood, obtained on day 0 of AZD1222 vaccination. The receptors originated from an adult in good health.

V gene TRBV2 combines with J gene TRBJ1-2, with a tentative D call TRBD1 (6 bases). V was pared by 6 bases and J by 4 bases, with 12 bases between. The CDR3 spans 13 residues. CDR1 and CDR2 from the germline V gene are SNHLY and FYNNEI. CDR3: CASSGQQAYGYTF. As DNA, the CDR3 is TGTGCCAGCAGCGGACAGCAGGCCTATGGCTACACCTTC.

There are a few counts of this clone. The J gene is TRBJ1-2, the V gene TRBV2; a weak D match, TRBD1 (5 bases). Looked up from germline, CDR1 is SNHLY and CDR2 is FYNNEI. The CDR3 runs 13 residues. The V gene lost 3 bases and the J gene lost 4 bases, with 9 bases spanning the gap. CDR3 region: CASSDLGTYGYTF. The CDR3 DNA is TGTGCCAGCAGTGACCTGGGGACCTATGGCTACACCTTC.

The genes are TRBV27 and TRBJ2-7, with 9 bases fitting TRBD2. This CDR3 spans 16 amino acids. CDR1 is MNHEY and CDR2 is SMNVEV in the germline V gene (reference sequence). The J segment lost 1 base and the V segment lost 5 bases, leaving 9 bases of the junction unmatched. CDR3 DNA sequence: TGTGCCAGCAGTCCCTCTAGCGGGGTCATATCCTACGAGCAGTACTTC. The encoded protein is CASSPSSGVISYEQYF.

The table lists this clone with a few counts. The chain recombines TRBV20-1 with TRBJ2-5; TRBD2 matches at 9 bases. The CDR3 length is 13 residues. V lost 3 bases and J lost 5; bases outside the gene matches: 4. In germline, CDR1 is DFQATT, CDR2 SNEGSKA (reference sequence). Here the CDR3 reads CSASPSGEETQYF. The CDR3 coding sequence is TGCAGTGCTAGTCCTAGCGGGGAGGAGACCCAGTACTTC.

As regards this clone: Other DNA sequences in this sample translate to the same CDR3. The chain recombines TRBV29-1 with TRBJ2-5, with TRBD2 matching over 8 bases. Unmatched junction bases numbered 12, after V lost 2 bases and J lost 4 bases. Germline V gives CDR1 SQVTM, CDR2 ANQGSEA. This CDR3 is built from 16 residues. The DNA of the CDR3 is TGCAGCGTTGAACACCCCACTAGCGGTTTTTTAGAGACCCAGTACTTC. Residues: CSVEHPTSGFLETQYF.

The chain is built from TRBV18 and TRBJ2-3; D remains ambiguous. The germline V and J ends were trimmed by 5 bases and 0 bases, with 12 bases remaining between them. The germline V gene has CDR1 KGHSH and CDR2 LQKENI. The CDR3 consists of 15 residues. The CDR3 sequence: CASSSVGTSTDTQYF. In DNA, the CDR3 is TGTGCCAGCTCATCCGTGGGAACTAGCACAGATACGCAGTATTTT.

The chain employs TRBV9 and TRBJ2-1; TRBD1 matches 9 bases. This CDR3 region has 15 residues. V was pared by 0 bases and J by 4 bases, with 2 bases of the junction left unmatched. Germline CDR1 reads SGDLS; CDR2 reads YYNGEE. The CDR3 loop is CASSVGQGVYNEQFF. The CDR3 coding sequence is TGTGCCAGCAGCGTAGGACAGGGGGTATACAATGAGCAGTTCTTC.

CDR3 coding DNA: TGTGCCTGGAACACAGGCGGCACAGATACGCAGTATTTT. Translated, it gives CAWNTGGTDTQYF. This chain uses TRBV30 with TRBJ2-3; D is perhaps TRBD1 (5 bases). CDR1 GTSNPN and CDR2 SVGIG come from the germline V gene (reference sequence). V was clipped by 4 bases and J by 1 base, with 9 bases between them. The CDR3 length is 13 residues.